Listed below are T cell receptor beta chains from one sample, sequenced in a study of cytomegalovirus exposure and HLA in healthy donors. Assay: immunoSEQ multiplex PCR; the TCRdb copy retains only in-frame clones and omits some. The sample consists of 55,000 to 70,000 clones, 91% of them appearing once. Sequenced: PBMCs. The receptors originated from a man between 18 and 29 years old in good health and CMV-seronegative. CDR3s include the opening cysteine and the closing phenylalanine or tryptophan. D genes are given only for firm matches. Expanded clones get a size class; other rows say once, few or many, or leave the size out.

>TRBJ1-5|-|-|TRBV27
TGTGCCAGCAGTTTATGGGCGAATCAGCCCCAGCATTTT
CASSLWANQPQHF
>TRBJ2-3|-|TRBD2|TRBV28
TGTGCCAGCACCCCGAGCGGGACGAGCACAGATACGCAGTATTTT
CASTPSGTSTDTQYF
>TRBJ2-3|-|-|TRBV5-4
TGTGCCAGCAGCTTGACGAGATTTAGCACAGATACGCAGTATTTT
CASSLTRFSTDTQYF
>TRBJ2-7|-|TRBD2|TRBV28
TGTGCCAGCAGTTTCCGGGACTACTCCTACGAGCAGTACTTC
CASSFRDYSYEQYF
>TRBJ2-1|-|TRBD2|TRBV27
TGTGCCAGCAGCCTAGCGGGAGCCTCGAATGAGCAGTTCTTC
CASSLAGASNEQFF
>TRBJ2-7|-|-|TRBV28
TGTGCCAGCAGAAATAGCTTAGGCTACGAGCAGTACTTC
CASRNSLGYEQYF
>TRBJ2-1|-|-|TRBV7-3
TGTGCCAGCAGCTTAATTGGCCTGGGCGAGAGCTCCTACAATGAGCAGTTCTTC
CASSLIGLGESSYNEQFF
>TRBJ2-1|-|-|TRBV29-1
TGCAGCGTTGGAGCACAGGGAAATGAGCAGTTCTTC
CSVGAQGNEQFF
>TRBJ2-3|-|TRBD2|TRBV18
TGTGCCAGCTCAGGCCTAGCGGACGTCACGGCGCAGTATTTT
CASSGLADVTAQYF
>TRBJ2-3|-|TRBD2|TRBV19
TGTGCCAGTAGTATGCCAGCGGGAGCAGATACGCAGTATTTT
CASSMPAGADTQYF
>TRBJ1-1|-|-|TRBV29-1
TGCAGCGCGTCTCAGGCTGTCTTTAACACTGAAGCTTTCTTT
CSASQAVFNTEAFF
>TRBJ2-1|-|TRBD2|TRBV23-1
TGCGCCAGCAGTCAATGGCTAGCGGGAGGGGGCAATGAGCAGTTCTTC
CASSQWLAGGGNEQFF
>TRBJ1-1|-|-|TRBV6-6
TGTGCCAGCAGCCTCGGACATCTATCCACTGAAGCTTTCTTT
CASSLGHLSTEAFF
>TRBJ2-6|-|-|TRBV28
TGTGCCAGCAGTCCCGGGTTTCATGGGGCCAACGTCCTGACTTTC
CASSPGFHGANVLTF
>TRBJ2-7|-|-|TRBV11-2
TGTGCCAGCAGCTTAGGGATACAGGGCGAGCAGTACTTC
CASSLGIQGEQYF
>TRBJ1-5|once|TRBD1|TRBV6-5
TGTGCCAGCAGTTACTCGGACAGGGGGGATCAGCCCCAGCATTTT
CASSYSDRGDQPQHF
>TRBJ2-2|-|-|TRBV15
TGTGCCACCAGCAGAGATAGGGGGGGTGGGGCTAACACCGGGGAGCTGTTTTTT
CATSRDRGGGANTGELFF
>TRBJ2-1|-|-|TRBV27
TGTGCCAGCAGTTTATCGGAGGGTTACCATGAGCAGTTCTTC
CASSLSEGYHEQFF
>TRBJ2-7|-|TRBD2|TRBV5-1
TGCGCCAGCAGCGCTGGGACTAGCGGGAGCAAAGTGGGCGAGCAGTACTTC
CASSAGTSGSKVGEQYF
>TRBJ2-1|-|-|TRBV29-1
TGCAGCGTTGACCCAGATACCTACAATGAGCAGTTCTTC
CSVDPDTYNEQFF
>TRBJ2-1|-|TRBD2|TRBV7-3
TGTGCCAGCAGCTTAAGAGGTCTACTAGCGGGCAAAGACAATGAGCAGTTCTTC
CASSLRGLLAGKDNEQFF
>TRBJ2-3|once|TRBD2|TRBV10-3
TGTGCCATCAGGGGCGGACTAGCGGACACAGATACGCAGTATTTT
CAIRGGLADTDTQYF
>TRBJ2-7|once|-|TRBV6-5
TGTGCCAGCAGTTACTACCCGCAGGCCCCAGGCGAGCAGTACTTC
CASSYYPQAPGEQYF
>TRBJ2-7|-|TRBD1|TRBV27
TGTGCCAGCAAGGACAGGGGTAGCTCCTACGAGCAGTACTTC
CASKDRGSSYEQYF
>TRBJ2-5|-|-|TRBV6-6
TGTGCCAGCAGCCTTTCCCTGTCAGAGACCCAGTACTTC
CASSLSLSETQYF
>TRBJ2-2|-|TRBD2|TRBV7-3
TGTGCCAGCAGCTTAACTAGCGGGAGTTACACCGGGGAGCTGTTTTTT
CASSLTSGSYTGELFF
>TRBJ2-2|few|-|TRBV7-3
TGTGCCAGCAGCTTAACGTCGGGGGTCATGGCCCGGGAGCTGTTTTTT
CASSLTSGVMARELFF
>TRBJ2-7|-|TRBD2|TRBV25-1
TGTGCCAGCAGTGGGACCCCTAGCGGGATACAGGACGAGCAGTACTTC
CASSGTPSGIQDEQYF
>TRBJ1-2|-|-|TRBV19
TGTGCCACCACGAACACACCCCTGGATGGCTACACCTTC
CATTNTPLDGYTF
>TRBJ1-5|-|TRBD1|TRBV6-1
TGTGCCAGCAGAAACAGGGGTGGCAATCAGCCCCAGCATTTT
CASRNRGGNQPQHF
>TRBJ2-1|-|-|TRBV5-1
TGCGCCAGCAGCCCTGACAGCTACAATGAGCAGTTCTTC
CASSPDSYNEQFF
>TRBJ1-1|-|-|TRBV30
TGTGCCTGGAGTGTAAGGGGGAACGTGAACACTGAAGCTTTCTTT
CAWSVRGNVNTEAFF
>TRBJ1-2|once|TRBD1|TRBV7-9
TGTGCCAGCAGCTTAACAGGGGGCTCACCTAACTATGGCTACACCTTC
CASSLTGGSPNYGYTF
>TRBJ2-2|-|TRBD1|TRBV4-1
TGCGCCAGCAGCCAAGATCCGGGACAGGGGGCGCGAGGGGAGCTGTTTTTT
CASSQDPGQGARGELFF
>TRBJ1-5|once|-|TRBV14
TGTGCCAGCAGCCAAGGCGAGGGTCAGCCCCAGCATTTT
CASSQGEGQPQHF
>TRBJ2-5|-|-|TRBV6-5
TGTGCCAGCAGTTACACTCACGGAGGGGTCCGCGAGACCCAGTACTTC
CASSYTHGGVRETQYF
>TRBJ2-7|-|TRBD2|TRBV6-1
TGTGCCAGCAGCGGTATAGCGGGAGGGTCCTACGAGCAGTACTTC
CASSGIAGGSYEQYF
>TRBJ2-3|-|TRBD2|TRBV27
TGTGCCAGCAGTCCATTAGCGGGAGCGCCGATCGATACGCAGTATTTT
CASSPLAGAPIDTQYF
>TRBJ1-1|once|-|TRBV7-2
TGTGCCAGCAGCAGACAGACTCACACTGAAGCTTTCTTT
CASSRQTHTEAFF
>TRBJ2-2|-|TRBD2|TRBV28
TGTGCCAGCAGTCAATTCACTAGCGGGAGCAGCGGGGAGCTGTTTTTT
CASSQFTSGSSGELFF
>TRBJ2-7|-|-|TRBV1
TGCACCAGACGAAAGCGGGTCTCCTACGAGCAGTACTTC
CTRRKRVSYEQYF
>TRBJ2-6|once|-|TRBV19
TGTGCCACCCAGCCACAGTCCTCTGGGGCCAACGTCCTGACTTTC
CATQPQSSGANVLTF
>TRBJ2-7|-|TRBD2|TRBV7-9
TGTGCCAGCAGCCCACGGCTAGCGGGAGAGAACGAGCAGTACTTC
CASSPRLAGENEQYF
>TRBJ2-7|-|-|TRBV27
TGTGCCAGCCGCCGTTCGGGTCAATACTACGAGCAGTACTTC
CASRRSGQYYEQYF
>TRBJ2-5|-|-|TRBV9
TGTGCCAGCAGTCATGGACAGTCCGGAGAGACCCAGTACTTC
CASSHGQSGETQYF